One and the same sample provided the 3 T cell receptor beta chains below, sequenced in a study of T cell clonotyping in hematopoietic cell transplantation listed by TCRdb under 2021. Libraries were prepared through the immunoSEQ multiplex PCR assay. TCRdb took over this immuneACCESS table, retaining in-frame rearrangements with V and J assigned. Such tables are incomplete; in checked studies, under half of the missing clones stem from an unresolved V gene, and the remainder is unexplained. The sample table holds some 5,800 clones, of which approximately 87% were seen once. The ten largest clones capture about 14% of the sample. The sample's time point label is to be understood as: 180 days after allo-HCT. The sample consisted of peripheral blood mononuclear cells, taken 180 days after allogeneic stem cell transplant. Every receptor here comes from a female patient between 50 and 60 years old who had an allogeneic stem cell transplant from an unrelated donor, so the T cells may come from the graft donor. Some clones in this sample may be carry-over from other donors' samples.

This sequence joins TRBV5-6 and TRBJ2-3, with TRBD2 as a possible D gene (6 bases). Germline values: CDR1 SGHDT, CDR2 YYEEEE. V gave up 4 bases and J gave up 0 bases, with 6 bases separating them. The CDR3 runs to 13 residues. The CDR3: CASSGTSTDTQYF. The CDR3 coding sequence is TGTGCCAGCAGCGGGACTAGCACAGATACGCAGTATTTT.

V gene TRBV27 combines with J gene TRBJ1-5, with 8 bases fitting TRBD1. Germline V gives CDR1 MNHEY, CDR2 SMNVEV (reference sequence). CDR3 size: 15 residues. The J segment lost 7 bases and the V segment lost 3 bases, leaving 8 bases of the junction unmatched. CDR3 in amino acids: CASSFSRGLQQPQHF. The DNA for the CDR3 is TGTGCCAGCAGTTTCTCCAGGGGGCTTCAACAGCCCCAGCATTTT.

The J gene is TRBJ1-1, the V gene TRBV29-1, with D possibly matching TRBD1 (6 bases). This CDR3 spans 13 amino acids. Trimming shortened V by 4 bases and J by 0 bases, and 9 bases separated the two germline ends. Germline V gives CDR1 SQVTM, CDR2 ANQGSEA. The CDR3 loop reads CSVGGHVNTEAFF. The CDR3 DNA sequence: TGCAGCGTTGGGGGACACGTGAACACTGAAGCTTTCTTT.